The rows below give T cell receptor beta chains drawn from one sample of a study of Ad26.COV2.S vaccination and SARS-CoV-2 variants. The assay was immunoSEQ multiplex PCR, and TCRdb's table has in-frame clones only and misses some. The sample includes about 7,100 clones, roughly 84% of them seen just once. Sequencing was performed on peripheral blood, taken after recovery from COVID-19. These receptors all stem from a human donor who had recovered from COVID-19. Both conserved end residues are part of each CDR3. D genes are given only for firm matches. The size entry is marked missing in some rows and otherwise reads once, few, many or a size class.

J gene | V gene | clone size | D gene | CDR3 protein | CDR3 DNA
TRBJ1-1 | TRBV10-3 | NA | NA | CAISEGPDTEAFF | TGTGCCATCAGTGAGGGGCCAGACACTGAAGCTTTCTTT
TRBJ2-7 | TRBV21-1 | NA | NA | CASSKSPYEQYF | TGTGCCAGCAGCAAATCCCCCTACGAGCAGTACTTC
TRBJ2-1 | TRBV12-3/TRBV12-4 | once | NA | CASTPWFGNEQFF | TGTGCCAGCACCCCCTGGTTTGGCAATGAGCAGTTCTTC
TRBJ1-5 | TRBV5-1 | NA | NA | CASSLGTTSNQPQHF | TGCGCCAGCAGCTTGGGGACCACTAGCAATCAGCCCCAGCATTTT
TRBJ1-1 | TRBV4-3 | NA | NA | CASSQDHSAGALNTEAFF | TGCGCCAGCAGCCAAGATCATTCGGCAGGGGCTCTAAACACTGAAGCTTTCTTT
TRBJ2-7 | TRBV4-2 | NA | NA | CASSQDPGLSSSYEQYF | TGTGCCAGCAGCCAAGATCCCGGACTTTCGAGCTCCTACGAGCAGTACTTC
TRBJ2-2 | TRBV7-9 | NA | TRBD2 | CASSLGLAGNTGELFF | TGTGCCAGCAGCCTTGGACTAGCGGGGAACACCGGGGAGCTGTTTTTT
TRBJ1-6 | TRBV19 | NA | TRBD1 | CASRGDRDSPLHF | TGTGCCAGTAGGGGGGACAGGGATTCACCCCTCCACTTT
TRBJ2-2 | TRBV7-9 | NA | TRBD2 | CASSRLAGGNTGELFF | TGTGCCAGCAGCCGACTAGCGGGGGGGAACACCGGGGAGCTGTTTTTT
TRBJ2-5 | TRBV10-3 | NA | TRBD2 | CAIRGASGETQYF | TGTGCCATCAGGGGGGCTAGCGGGGAGACCCAGTACTTC
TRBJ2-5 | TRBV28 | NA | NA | CASRTGQETQYF | TGTGCCAGCAGGACAGGCCAAGAGACCCAGTACTTC
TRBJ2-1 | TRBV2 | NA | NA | CASIRSQGNEQFF | TGTGCCAGCATAAGGTCCCAGGGCAATGAGCAGTTCTTC
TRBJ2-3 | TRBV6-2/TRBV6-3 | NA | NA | CASSYTGGGDTQYF | TGTGCCAGCAGTTACACAGGTGGCGGAGATACGCAGTATTTT
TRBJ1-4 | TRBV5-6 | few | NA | CASSFAGGDEKLFF | TGTGCCAGCAGCTTCGCGGGGGGTGATGAAAAACTGTTTTTT
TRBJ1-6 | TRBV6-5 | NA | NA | CASSPWSSYNSPLHF | TGTGCCAGCAGTCCGTGGAGCTCCTATAATTCACCCCTCCACTTT
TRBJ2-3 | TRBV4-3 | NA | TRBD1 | CASSQETGLYTDTQYF | TGCGCCAGCAGCCAAGAGACAGGGTTATATACAGATACGCAGTATTTT
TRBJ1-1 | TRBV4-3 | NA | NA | CASSQDLTLPNTEAFF | TGCGCCAGCAGCCAAGATTTGACACTACCCAACACTGAAGCTTTCTTT
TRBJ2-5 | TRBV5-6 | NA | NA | CASSQINRVQETQYF | TGTGCCAGCAGCCAAATTAACAGGGTCCAAGAGACCCAGTACTTC
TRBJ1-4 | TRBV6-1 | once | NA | CASSEAGAGKREKLFF | TGTGCCAGCAGTGAAGCGGGGGCAGGCAAGCGGGAAAAACTGTTTTTT
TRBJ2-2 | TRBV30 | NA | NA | CAWKPLSGPGELFF | TGTGCCTGGAAACCCCTCAGTGGGCCCGGGGAGCTGTTTTTT
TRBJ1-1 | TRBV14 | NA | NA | CASSRSGSPRAFF | TGTGCCAGCAGCCGCTCAGGTTCGCCAAGGGCTTTCTTT
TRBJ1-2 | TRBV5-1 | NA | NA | CASSWDVDGYTF | TGCGCCAGCAGCTGGGACGTGGATGGCTACACCTTC
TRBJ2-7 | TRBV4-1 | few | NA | CASSQGAYEQYF | TGCGCCAGCAGCCAAGGGGCATACGAGCAGTACTTC
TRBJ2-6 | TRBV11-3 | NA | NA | CASSLAVFGANVLTF | TGTGCCAGCAGCTTAGCGGTCTTTGGGGCCAACGTCCTGACTTTC
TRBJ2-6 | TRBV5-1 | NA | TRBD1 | CASSWTGAGANVLTF | TGCGCCAGCAGCTGGACAGGGGCTGGGGCCAACGTCCTGACTTTC
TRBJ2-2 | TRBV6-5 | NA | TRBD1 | CASRDRGHTGELFF | TGTGCCAGCAGGGACAGGGGGCACACCGGGGAGCTGTTTTTT
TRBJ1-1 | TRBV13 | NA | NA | CASSSPSDLNTEAFF | TGTGCCAGCAGCTCACCTTCGGACTTAAACACTGAAGCTTTCTTT
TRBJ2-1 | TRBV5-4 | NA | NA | CASSSSVGGLYNEQFF | TGTGCCAGCAGCTCCAGTGTGGGGGGGCTTTACAATGAGCAGTTCTTC
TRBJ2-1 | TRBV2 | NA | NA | CASSEWLGEQFF | TGTGCCAGCAGTGAATGGTTAGGTGAGCAGTTCTTC
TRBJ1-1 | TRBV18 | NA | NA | CASSPSGGGTEAFF | TGTGCCAGCTCACCCTCAGGTGGAGGGACTGAAGCTTTCTTT
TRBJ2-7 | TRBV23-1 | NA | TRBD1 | CASSQYSSRLNRGPPTYEQYF | TGCGCCAGCAGTCAATATTCCTCCAGACTCAACAGGGGGCCACCCACCTACGAGCAGTACTTC
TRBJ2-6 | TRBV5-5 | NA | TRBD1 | CASSPFTGGRGANVLTF | TGTGCCAGCAGCCCATTCACAGGGGGGAGGGGGGCCAACGTCCTGACTTTC
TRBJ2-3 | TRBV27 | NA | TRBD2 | CASSSPPTSGRGSDTQYF | TGTGCCAGCAGTTCCCCCCCGACTAGCGGGAGGGGGTCAGATACGCAGTATTTT
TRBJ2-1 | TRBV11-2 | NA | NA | CASSLASAYNEQFF | TGTGCCAGCAGCTTAGCTAGCGCCTACAATGAGCAGTTCTTC
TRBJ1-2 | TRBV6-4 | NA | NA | CARRGAGGYTF | TGTGCCCGGAGGGGCGCCGGCGGCTACACCTTC
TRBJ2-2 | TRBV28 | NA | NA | CASSPVREIGELFF | TGTGCCAGCAGTCCCGTCAGGGAAATCGGGGAGCTGTTTTTT